This T cell receptor beta chain was obtained from a study of molecular identifiers for immune sequencing clone quantification. General study points: Clones exceeding 20 RNA copies carried over 99% of effector molecules but under 1% of naive-cell molecules. Barcode-sharing identical TCR molecules could underestimate highly expanded clone sizes.

TCRdb reanalysed the PCR reads using MiXCR and keeps one entry per CDR3 protein. The table has over 55,000 distinct CDR3 sequences, less than 20% seen once. Many counts were recorded for this clonotype. Its antigen remains unidentified. Researchers sorted naive CD8 T cells as cells that were CD8+CD4-CCR7+CD45RA+. Trimming removed 8 bases from V and 4 bases from J, with 17 bases in between. There are 15 residues in the CDR3. The germline V gene encodes CDR1 SGHTA and CDR2 FQGTGA. Sequenced input: naive CD8+ T cells from blood, with Jurkat cell RNA spiked in. The subset denotes: FACS-sorted CD8+CD4-CCR7+CD45RA+ naive T cells. The chain joins TRBV7-3 to TRBJ2-2; D is uncertain. The TCR was taken from a human donor in good health. Some libraries in this study had Jurkat cell RNA spiked in. CDR3 DNA sequence: TGTGCCAGCTTTAAGGTTGTTGTCTGCACCGGGGAGCTGTTTTTT. Protein sequence: CASFKVVVCTGELFF. Full variable domain (outside the CDR3, taken from reference TRBV7-3 and TRBJ2-2): GAGVSQTPSNKVTEKGKYVELRCDPISGHTALYWYRQSLGQGPEFLIYFQGTGAADDSGLPNDRFFAVRPEGSVSTLKIQRTERGDSAVYLCASFKVVVCTGELFFGEGSRLTVL.